What follows are 31 T cell receptor beta chains derived from one specimen sequenced in a study of PD-1 blockade in classical Hodgkin lymphoma. Relapses following autologous stem cell transplantation were seen in all patients, with brentuximab vedotin exposure varying. Method: immunoSEQ multiplex PCR; TCRdb's copy keeps in-frame clones and lacks some. This table holds about 36,000 clones, approximately 69% found once. The source material was peripheral blood mononuclear cells (PBMCs), sampled before the second cycle of nivolumab. The receptors were sampled from a human donor with classical Hodgkin lymphoma.

This rearrangement joins TRBV19 to TRBJ1-2, with D unclear. This CDR3 has 13 amino acids. Trimming removed 3 bases at V and 3 bases at J, with 8 bases between. Germline V CDR1 and CDR2: LNHDA, SQIVND (reference sequence). CDR3 region: CASSMREDYGYTF. CDR3 sequence (DNA): TGTGCCAGTAGTATGAGAGAAGACTATGGCTACACCTTC.

The CDR3 DNA follows: TGTGCCACCCAGCGGACTAGCGGAACCTACGAGCAGTACTTC. Protein product: CATQRTSGTYEQYF. The V and J genes are TRBV19 and TRBJ2-7, with 10 bases identical to TRBD2. The CDR3 length is 14 residues. From germline, CDR1 is LNHDA and CDR2 SQIVND (reference sequence). The ends lost 10 bases at V and 2 bases at J; junction bases unmatched: 8.

The chain couples TRBV7-3 to TRBJ2-3; TRBD1 matches 7 bases. Germline V CDR1 and CDR2: SGHTA, FQGTGA. This CDR3 comprises 15 residues. V shed 4 bases, J shed 0 bases, and the junction held 4 bases outside the gene matches. DNA for the CDR3: TGTGCCAGCAGCTACGGGGACAGCAGCACAGATACGCAGTATTTT. Protein product: CASSYGDSSTDTQYF.

The rearrangement joins TRBV5-5 to TRBJ1-1; no firm D call. This CDR3 has 14 amino acids. Germline CDR1 SGHKS, CDR2 YYEKEE (reference sequence). V was cut by 3 bases and J by 3 bases, with 12 bases left in between. In DNA form, the CDR3 reads TGTGCCAGCAGCTGGGGAGTTTCGGACACTGAAGCTTTCTTT. It specifies CASSWGVSDTEAFF. Filled out from reference TRBV5-5 and TRBJ1-1, the complete variable domain reads DAGVTQSPTHLIKTRGQQVTLRCSPISGHKSVSWYQQVLGQGPQFIFQYYEKEERGRGNFPDRFSARQFPNYSSELNVNALLLGDSALYLCASSWGVSDTEAFFGQGTRLTVV.

This rearrangement joins TRBV14 to TRBJ2-5; D not certain. CDR1 is SGHDN, CDR2 FVKESK, per germline. V was cut by 1 base and J by 3 bases, with 6 bases left in between. This CDR3 is built from 13 residues. CDR3 amino acids: CASSQGAKETQYF. The CDR3 DNA sequence: TGTGCCAGCAGCCAAGGGGCAAAAGAGACCCAGTACTTC.

The genes are TRBV6-6 and TRBJ1-2, with 10 positions matching TRBD1. The CDR3 sequence is 15 residues long. The germline gives CDR1 MNHNY, CDR2 SVGAGI (reference sequence). V lost 7 bases, J lost 14 bases, and 19 bases stayed unmatched. The CDR3 sequence: CASIDRQGAAPRATF. The CDR3 DNA reads TGTGCCAGCATCGACCGACAGGGGGCTGCTCCACGTGCTACCTTC.

The gene calls are TRBV7-3 and TRBJ2-1; TRBD1 aligns across 8 bases. The CDR3 has 15 residues. Looked up from germline, CDR1 is SGHTA and CDR2 is FQGTGA. With V trimmed by 5 bases and J by 4 bases, 7 bases remained unmatched. CDR3 region: CASSPGQGLYNEQFF. As DNA, the CDR3 is TGTGCCAGCAGCCCCGGACAGGGTTTATACAATGAGCAGTTCTTC. Together with reference TRBV7-3 and TRBJ2-1, the CDR3 gives the full variable domain: GAGVSQTPSNKVTEKGKYVELRCDPISGHTALYWYRQSLGQGPEFLIYFQGTGAADDSGLPNDRFFAVRPEGSVSTLKIQRTERGDSAVYLCASSPGQGLYNEQFFGPGTRLTVL.

The chain is built from TRBV7-8 and TRBJ2-7, with TRBD2 identical over 9 bases. The CDR3 has 14 residues. CDR1 and CDR2 (germline): SGHVS, FQNEAQ. The V segment lost 3 bases and the J segment 2 bases; nucleotides outside the gene matches: 2. Here the CDR3 DNA reads TGTGCCAGCAGCTTTAGCGGGGGTCCCTACGAGCAGTACTTC. It encodes CASSFSGGPYEQYF.

J is TRBJ2-1 and V is TRBV7-7; D may be TRBD2 (7 bases). CDR1 SSHAT and CDR2 FNYEAQ come from the germline V gene (reference sequence). The CDR3 contains 15 residues. Trimming removed 2 bases from V and 7 bases from J, with 15 bases in between. The CDR3 protein is CASSLFRGAGNEQFF. Written as DNA, the CDR3 is TGTGCCAGCAGCTTATTCCGGGGGGCAGGGAATGAGCAGTTCTTC.

The sample holds a few counts of this clone. The chain recombines TRBV7-9 with TRBJ2-5, with D tentatively TRBD2 (6 bases). V lost 5 bases, J lost 4 bases, and 11 bases lay in between. CDR3 length: 13 residues. Germline V lookup: CDR1 SEHNR, CDR2 FQNEAQ (reference sequence). The CDR3 nucleotides are TGTGCCAGCAGCCGTTCCGGGGGAGAGACCCAGTACTTC. It encodes CASSRSGGETQYF.

The gene calls are TRBV2 and TRBJ1-2; tentatively, D is TRBD1 (5 bases). The CDR3 spans 12 residues. V lost 4 bases and J lost 3, with 6 bases in between. CDR1 is SNHLY, CDR2 FYNNEI, per germline. CDR3 DNA sequence: TGTGCCAGCAGTGGCAGGGACTATGGCTACACCTTC. Amino acid sequence: CASSGRDYGYTF.

The chain employs TRBV5-1 and TRBJ2-3; D unclear. The CDR3 extends over 13 amino acids. V lost 6 bases and J 5 bases, leaving 13 bases between the germline ends. From germline, CDR1 is SGHRS and CDR2 YFSETQ. The DNA for the CDR3 is TGCGCCAGCAAGGTAGTCAGCGAAGATACGCAGTATTTT. Amino acids: CASKVVSEDTQYF.

The chain uses TRBV4-3 and TRBJ2-1; D unresolved. The V and J ends lost 0 bases and 3 bases respectively, with 15 bases between them. Germline V gene lookup returns CDR1 LGHNA and CDR2 YSLEER. The CDR3 runs to 17 residues. CDR3 coding DNA: TGCGCCAGCAGCCAAGAGAGGTCAACTGTTATCTACAATGAGCAGTTCTTC. It is translated as CASSQERSTVIYNEQFF.

This clone was seen just once. The rearrangement uses TRBV18 and TRBJ1-1; 8 positions agree with TRBD1. The CDR3 covers 13 residues. J was trimmed by 8 bases and V by 4 bases; bases with no gene match: 6. The V gene's germline CDR1 is KGHSH and CDR2 LQKENI. DNA of the CDR3: TGTGCCAGCTCACAGGACAGGGTGACCGAAGCTTTCTTT. Its protein is CASSQDRVTEAFF.

The chain employs TRBV28 and TRBJ1-5; D is unresolved. CDR3 length: 15 amino acids. Trimming removed 4 bases at V and 0 bases at J, with 10 bases between. Looked up from germline, CDR1 is MDHEN and CDR2 is SYDVKM. In DNA form, the CDR3 reads TGTGCCAGCAGTTCACAGCAAATTAGCAATCAGCCCCAGCATTTT. Protein product: CASSSQQISNQPQHF.

The chain is built from TRBV6-6 and TRBJ2-1; D call uncertain. CDR3 length equals 13 residues. Germline-derived CDR1 and CDR2 are MNHNY and SVGAGI (reference sequence). V lost 3 bases and J 5 bases, leaving 8 bases between the germline ends. This chain's CDR3 is CASSYANHNEQFF. The CDR3 DNA is TGTGCCAGCAGTTATGCAAACCACAATGAGCAGTTCTTC.

V and J are TRBV5-4 and TRBJ2-7; D might be TRBD1 or TRBD2, each matching 5 bases. CDR1 is SGHNT, CDR2 YYREEE, per germline (reference sequence). The CDR3 is 13 amino acids. Trimming pared 4 bases from V and 2 bases from J, leaving 10 bases between. The CDR3: CASSLRGTYEQYF. CDR3 sequence (DNA): TGTGCCAGCAGCCTGAGGGGTACCTACGAGCAGTACTTC.

V and J are TRBV7-8 and TRBJ2-7; a possible D gene is TRBD1 (6 bases). Germline lookup yields CDR1 SGHVS and CDR2 FQNEAQ. The CDR3 loop spans 13 amino acids. Trimming stripped 3 bases from V and 8 bases from J, with 14 bases between. The CDR3 here is CASSFGTGTQQYF. Here the CDR3 DNA reads TGTGCCAGCAGCTTTGGTACCGGGACACAGCAGTACTTC.

The chain combines TRBV4-1 with TRBJ1-2; D is possibly TRBD1 (6 bases). Germline-derived CDR1 and CDR2 are MGHRA and YSYEKL. The CDR3 runs to 15 residues. The germline V and J ends were trimmed by 4 bases and 1 base, with 13 bases remaining between them. CDR3 region: CASSRGQQYNYGYTF. CDR3 DNA sequence: TGCGCCAGCAGCCGCGGACAGCAATATAACTATGGCTACACCTTC.

The chain couples TRBV4-1 to TRBJ2-7; 9 nucleotides match TRBD2. Germline V gene data show CDR1 as MGHRA and CDR2 as YSYEKL. This CDR3 has 15 amino acids. The trim removed 0 bases at V and 7 bases at J, leaving 7 bases unmatched. This CDR3 reads CASSQDPAGGREQYF. The CDR3 DNA is TGCGCCAGCAGCCAAGATCCAGCGGGAGGTAGGGAGCAGTACTTC.

This chain joins TRBV18 and TRBJ2-3, with D hard to call. V was cut by 1 base and J by 5 bases, with 7 bases left in between. The V gene's germline CDR1 is KGHSH and CDR2 LQKENI. This CDR3 has 13 amino acids. The CDR3 DNA follows: TGTGCCAGCTCACCACTAGGTGGAGATACGCAGTATTTT. Protein product: CASSPLGGDTQYF.

This chain's CDR3 is CASSFTRGGQGADYGYTF. In DNA form, the CDR3 reads TGTGCCAGCAGTTTCACGAGAGGGGGGCAGGGGGCGGACTATGGCTACACCTTC. The rearrangement uses TRBV28 and TRBJ1-2, with TRBD1 identical over 8 bases. V lost 3 bases and J lost 3; bases outside the gene matches: 15. CDR3 size: 18 residues. Germline lookup yields CDR1 MDHEN and CDR2 SYDVKM.

This chain links TRBV18 with TRBJ2-1; 10 bases are shared with TRBD2. J gave up 0 bases and V 3 bases, and 5 bases lay outside the gene matches. CDR3 length: 17 residues. Germline CDR1 reads KGHSH; CDR2 reads LQKENI. The chain's CDR3 is CASSPPSSGSSYNEQFF. The CDR3 nucleotides read TGTGCCAGCTCACCTCCCTCTAGCGGGAGCTCCTACAATGAGCAGTTCTTC.

The sample holds one count of this clone. The chain links TRBV2 to TRBJ2-5; 11 bases are a match to TRBD2. CDR3 length equals 15 residues. The junction had 4 bases not matched to a gene; V was cut back by 3 bases and J by 4 bases. The germline V gene encodes CDR1 SNHLY and CDR2 FYNNEI. The CDR3 reads CASSDWGTSGETQYF. The CDR3, as DNA: TGTGCCAGCAGTGACTGGGGGACTAGCGGAGAGACCCAGTACTTC.

This clone was observed a handful of times. The rearrangement links TRBV15 to TRBJ2-5, with D maybe TRBD2 (5 bases). CDR3 length: 15 amino acids. V was trimmed by 0 bases and J by 3 bases, leaving 11 bases between them. Per germline, CDR1 LNHNV and CDR2 YYDKDF (reference sequence). Here the CDR3 reads CATSRDRGRKETQYF. Here the CDR3 DNA reads TGTGCCACCAGCAGAGATCGAGGGAGAAAAGAGACCCAGTACTTC. Full variable domain (outside the CDR3, taken from reference TRBV15 and TRBJ2-5): DAMVIQNPRYQVTQFGKPVTLSCSQTLNHNVMYWYQQKSSQAPKLLFHYYDKDFNNEADTPDNFQSRRPNTSFCFLDIRSPGLGDTAMYLCATSRDRGRKETQYFGPGTRLLVL.

The V gene is TRBV2, the J gene TRBJ2-2; D is unclear. With 7 bases removed from V and 6 bases from J, the gap between germline ends came to 15 bases. There are 14 residues in the CDR3. CDR1 and CDR2 from the germline V gene are SNHLY and FYNNEI. In DNA form, the CDR3 reads TGTGCCAGCATAGCCGAGTTGGTTTCCGGGGAGCTGTTTTTT. It translates to CASIAELVSGELFF.

The chain joins TRBV9 to TRBJ2-7, with D hard to call. CDR1 and CDR2 from the germline V gene are SGDLS and YYNGEE. This CDR3 is 12 amino acids long. Trimming took 3 bases from V and 6 from J, leaving 10 bases between them. The CDR3 nucleotides read TGTGCCAGCAGCGGCGCAAGGCGCGAGCAGTACTTC. Translated, it gives CASSGARREQYF.

The genes are TRBV6-5 and TRBJ1-4, with 8 bases fitting TRBD1. V dropped 6 bases and J dropped 3; count of bases not matched to a gene: 3. This CDR3 has 14 amino acids. Germline values: CDR1 MNHEY, CDR2 SVGAGI. The CDR3 loop is CASSDRGPNEKLFF. Written as DNA, the CDR3 is TGTGCCAGCAGCGACAGGGGCCCTAATGAAAAACTGTTTTTT.

The V call is TRBV7-9, the J call TRBJ2-5; D is undetermined. The CDR3 extends over 15 amino acids. The V end lost 3 bases, the J end lost 3 bases, and 14 bases lay between the germline ends. Per germline, CDR1 SEHNR and CDR2 FQNEAQ (reference sequence). The CDR3 nucleotides are TGTGCCAGCAGCTTTGACGGACGGATGAAAGAGACCCAGTACTTC. Amino acids: CASSFDGRMKETQYF.

The chain combines TRBV9 with TRBJ2-5; D not resolved. Trimming removed 0 bases at V and 5 bases at J, with 8 bases between. CDR1 is SGDLS and CDR2 is YYNGEE in the germline V gene. The CDR3 is made up of 13 amino acids. The CDR3 spells CASSVGHRETQYF. The CDR3 DNA is TGTGCCAGCAGCGTAGGCCACCGGGAGACCCAGTACTTC.

CDR3 nucleotides: TGTGCCAGCACCTCTAGCGGGAGATACAATGAGCAGTTCTTC. This gives the protein CASTSSGRYNEQFF. The V call is TRBV7-9, the J call TRBJ2-1; TRBD2 matches 10 bases. Germline V lookup: CDR1 SEHNR, CDR2 FQNEAQ (reference sequence). The CDR3 runs 14 residues. With 7 bases clipped from V and 4 bases from J, the junction kept 4 bases outside the gene matches.